This is a list of T cell receptor beta chains from one sample in a study of T cell responses to AZD1222 COVID-19 vaccine. TCRdb's table, derived via immunoSEQ multiplex PCR, lists solely in-frame clones and lacks some. The sample shows 140,000 to 150,000 clones, 90% to 95% of them seen only once. The sequences come from peripheral blood, collected on day 0 of AZD1222 vaccination. These receptors came from an adult in good health. Each CDR3 is given with its conserved first and last residue. The D gene is left open where the match is weak. Clone size is shown for a subset of rows, as once, few, many or a class of expanded clone.

v_call	clone_size	d_call	cdr3_length	j_call	cdr3_nt	cdr3_aa
TRBV13	.	.	15	TRBJ1-2	TGTGCCAGCAGCTTATTGGGGACCCGAAACCTTGGCTACACCTTC	CASSLLGTRNLGYTF
TRBV30	.	.	11	TRBJ2-7	TGTGCCTGGAGTGTACCGGGGGAGCAGTACTTC	CAWSVPGEQYF
TRBV21-1	once	.	22	TRBJ2-1	TGTGCCAGCAGCAACACAGCGTTGGAACTAGCGAACTGTGATAACAGAAACAATGAGCAGTTCTTC	CASSNTALELANCDNRNNEQFF
TRBV29-1	.	.	14	TRBJ2-3	TGCAGCATAGAACGGGGGGCCGGGGCAGATACGCAGTATTTT	CSIERGAGADTQYF
TRBV18	.	.	15	TRBJ2-6	TGTGCCAGCTCACCCTTTTACTCTGGGGCCAACGTCCTGACTTTC	CASSPFYSGANVLTF
TRBV3-1/TRBV3-2	once	.	17	TRBJ1-6	TGTGCCAGCAGCCAGGGTATGGGGGCCCGCTATTTATCACCCCTCCACTTT	CASSQGMGARYLSPLHF
TRBV28	.	.	11	TRBJ1-4	TGTGCCAGCAGTCCGGGGGAAAAACTGTTTTTT	CASSPGEKLFF
TRBV7-9	.	.	16	TRBJ1-4	TGTGCCAGCAGCCCAGGACAGCCTGCAACTAATGAAAAACTGTTTTTT	CASSPGQPATNEKLFF
TRBV11-3	.	.	16	TRBJ1-5	TGTGCCTCAGGTGGGGAGGTACCATATAGCAATCAGCCCCAGCATTTT	CASGGEVPYSNQPQHF
TRBV30	.	.	11	TRBJ2-5	TGTGCCTGGAGTGTACAAGAGACCCAGTACTTC	CAWSVQETQYF
TRBV7-2	.	.	15	TRBJ2-3	TGTGCCAGCAGCTTAACTTCAGGTCAGGGGGATACGCAGTATTTT	CASSLTSGQGDTQYF
TRBV19	.	.	12	TRBJ1-2	TGTGCCAGTACGCATACAGTCTATGGCTACACCTTC	CASTHTVYGYTF
TRBV30	.	.	13	TRBJ1-3	TGTGCCTCCCTGGAGTTCGCTGGAAACACCATATATTTT	CASLEFAGNTIYF
TRBV28	.	TRBD1	13	TRBJ1-3	TGTGCCAGCAGTTCGGGACAGGGAAACACCATATATTTT	CASSSGQGNTIYF
TRBV19	.	.	17	TRBJ1-1	TGTGCCAGTAGCGGCATACCGAACAGGGAAGGAGACACTGAAGCTTTCTTT	CASSGIPNREGDTEAFF
TRBV9	.	TRBD1	17	TRBJ2-4	TGTGCCAGCAGCGCCCACTACGAGGGGGACAGAGGAAACATTCAGTACTTC	CASSAHYEGDRGNIQYF
TRBV6-2/TRBV6-3	.	TRBD1	15	TRBJ1-6	TGTGCCAGCAGTGGACCGGGACAGGGAAGTTCACCCCTCCACTTT	CASSGPGQGSSPLHF
TRBV2	.	.	12	TRBJ1-2	TGTGCCAGCAGTGACAGGGTCCGTGGCTACACCTTC	CASSDRVRGYTF
TRBV7-6	.	TRBD1	16	TRBJ2-2	TGTGCCAGCAGCTTGAACAGGGGGAGAAACACCGGGGAGCTGTTTTTT	CASSLNRGRNTGELFF
TRBV7-3	.	TRBD1	13	TRBJ1-2	TGTGCCAGCAGCCCGACAGGGACGGAAGGCTACACCTTC	CASSPTGTEGYTF
TRBV7-2	few	TRBD1	13	TRBJ2-7	TGTGCCAGCAGCTTGGGACAGTTCTACGAGCAGTACTTC	CASSLGQFYEQYF
TRBV2	once	TRBD1	13	TRBJ1-1	TGTGCCAGCAGAGGACAGGGGAACACTGAAGCTTTCTTT	CASRGQGNTEAFF
TRBV6-5	.	.	14	TRBJ1-6	TGTGCCAGCACCCAACAGGGATCGGATTCACCCCTCCACTTT	CASTQQGSDSPLHF
TRBV11-2	.	.	15	TRBJ2-1	TGTGCCAGCAGCTTAGAGGCTAGTACCTACAATGAGCAGTTCTTC	CASSLEASTYNEQFF
TRBV6-4	.	TRBD2	18	TRBJ2-5	TGTGCCAGCAGTGTTCGGGGGGAAGCGGATTCTAGCGGGGAGACCCAGTACTTC	CASSVRGEADSSGETQYF
TRBV7-2	.	TRBD1	15	TRBJ2-5	TGTGCCAGCAGCCCCCGGGACAGCAAGAAAGAGACCCAGTACTTC	CASSPRDSKKETQYF
TRBV4-2	.	.	15	TRBJ1-1	TGTGCCAGCAGCCAAGACGGGCAGGGGAACACTGAAGCTTTCTTT	CASSQDGQGNTEAFF
TRBV11-3	.	.	15	TRBJ1-1	TGTGCCAGCAGCTTTGGGGACGCGATGAACACTGAAGCTTTCTTT	CASSFGDAMNTEAFF
TRBV28	.	TRBD1	17	TRBJ1-4	TGTGCCAGCAGTTACAGGGGGCGTGGGATAGAAAATGAAAAACTGTTTTTT	CASSYRGRGIENEKLFF
TRBV5-1	.	.	8	TRBJ1-2	TGCGCCGGCAATGGCTACACCTTC	CAGNGYTF
TRBV25-1	.	.	15	TRBJ1-4	TGTGCCAGCAGTGTAGGACGGGTTGATAATGAAAAACTGTTTTTT	CASSVGRVDNEKLFF
TRBV7-9	.	.	15	TRBJ1-1	TGTGCCAGCAGCTTACACCGACTTCGGGACACTGAAGCTTTCTTT	CASSLHRLRDTEAFF
TRBV13	.	.	14	TRBJ2-3	TGTGCCAGCAGCTTCCCACTAGCTGGAGATACGCAGTATTTT	CASSFPLAGDTQYF
TRBV29-1	.	.	12	TRBJ1-1	TGCAGCGTTGGTCAGCCTCCGGGGGAAGCTTTCTTT	CSVGQPPGEAFF
TRBV5-1	.	TRBD1	15	TRBJ1-2	TGCGCCAGCAGCTTTCCGGGACAGCAGGAGAGTGGCTACACCTTC	CASSFPGQQESGYTF
TRBV11-2	.	TRBD1	16	TRBJ1-2	TGTGCCAGCGCCCTGGGACCGGGACAGGTCAACTATGGCTACACCTTC	CASALGPGQVNYGYTF
TRBV28	.	.	17	TRBJ1-5	TGTGCCAGCAGCCCCCTTATACGGAGGGGCCTCAATCAGCCCCAGCATTTT	CASSPLIRRGLNQPQHF
TRBV28	once	.	14	TRBJ2-5	TGTGCCAGCAGTTTTAGGGGTTGGATGGAGACCCAGTACTTC	CASSFRGWMETQYF
TRBV27	.	.	15	TRBJ1-5	TGTGCCAGCAGTTTACGAGGCGGAAGCAATCAGCCCCAGCATTTT	CASSLRGGSNQPQHF
TRBV6-5	.	.	14	TRBJ2-7	TGTGCCAGCAAGGACTGGGCAGTCAACTACGAGCAGTACTTC	CASKDWAVNYEQYF
TRBV11-3	.	TRBD1	14	TRBJ1-1	TGTGCCAGCAGCTCAGGGGGCCGGAACACTGAAGCTTTCTTT	CASSSGGRNTEAFF
TRBV24-1	.	TRBD2	14	TRBJ2-3	TGTGCCACCAGTGATTTAGCGGGGGGGCCCTTGAAGTATTTT	CATSDLAGGPLKYF
TRBV19	.	.	13	TRBJ2-1	TGTGCCAGTTCTGCAAATACCTACAATGAGCAGTTCTTC	CASSANTYNEQFF
TRBV24-1	few	.	14	TRBJ1-5	TGTGCCACCAGTGTGACAGCCAGTAATCAGCCCCAGCATTTT	CATSVTASNQPQHF
TRBV2	.	.	13	TRBJ1-4	TGTGCCAGCGGGACATCTGGGGTAGGAAAACTGTTTTTT	CASGTSGVGKLFF
TRBV30	.	.	13	TRBJ2-7	TGTGCCTGGAGTCGGGACTCCTCCTACGAGCAGTACTTC	CAWSRDSSYEQYF
TRBV10-3	.	TRBD1	14	TRBJ2-7	TGTGCCACTACAGACCTGGACAGGAGCTACGAGCAGTACTTC	CATTDLDRSYEQYF
TRBV11-3	.	TRBD2	17	TRBJ2-1	TGTGCCAGCAGCTTAGTCTACGGCGGGGGAACCTACAATGAGCAGTTCTTC	CASSLVYGGGTYNEQFF